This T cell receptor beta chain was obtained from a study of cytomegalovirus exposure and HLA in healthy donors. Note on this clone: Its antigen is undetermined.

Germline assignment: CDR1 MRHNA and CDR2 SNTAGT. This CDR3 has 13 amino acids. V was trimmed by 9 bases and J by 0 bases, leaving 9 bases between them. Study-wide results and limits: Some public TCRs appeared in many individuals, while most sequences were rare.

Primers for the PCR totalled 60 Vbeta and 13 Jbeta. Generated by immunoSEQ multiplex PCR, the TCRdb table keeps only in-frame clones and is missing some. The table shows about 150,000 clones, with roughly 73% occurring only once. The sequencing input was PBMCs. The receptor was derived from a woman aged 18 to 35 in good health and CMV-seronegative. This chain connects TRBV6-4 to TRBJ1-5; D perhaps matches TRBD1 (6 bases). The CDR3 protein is CASTGYSNQPQHF. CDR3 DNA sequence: TGTGCCAGTACAGGGTATAGCAATCAGCCCCAGCATTTT.